This entry describes one TCR beta chain. Random hexamers were used to reverse transcribe about 0.5 to 1 ug of RNA. TCRdb re-derived calls from the immunoSEQ multiplex PCR reads in MiXCR, one entry per CDR3 protein. Seen here are 150,000 to 200,000 distinct CDR3 sequences, about 94% observed once, and the top ten hold about 0.13%. The CDR3 is made up of 16 amino acids. CDR1 and CDR2 (germline): DFQATT, SNEGSKA (reference sequence). V lost 2 bases and J lost 1; bases outside the gene matches: 4. This sample was taken from a study of CD8 T cells in Susac syndrome. The sample comprised CD4+ T cells from PBMCs. The gene calls are TRBV20-1 and TRBJ2-5, with 13 bases that match TRBD2. This TCR was recovered from a human donor in good health. DNA of the CDR3: TGCAGTGCTAGACCCACTAGCGGGGGGGCCCAAGAGACCCAGTACTTC. It codes for CSARPTSGGAQETQYF.